These 23 T cell receptor beta chains share one sample of origin, sequenced in a study of cytomegalovirus exposure and HLA in healthy donors. PCR involved 60 Vbeta and 13 Jbeta primers. Profiled with immunoSEQ multiplex PCR; TCRdb holds only in-frame clones, not every one. The table shows about 190,000 clones, with approximately 88% occurring only once. Sample: PBMCs. These TCRs come from a boy younger than 10 in good health and CMV-seronegative.

This chain uses TRBV30 with TRBJ2-5, with 9 nucleotides matching TRBD2. Trimming took 2 bases from V and 0 from J; bases not matched to a gene: 7. Germline CDR1 is GTSNPN and CDR2 is SVGIG (reference sequence). This CDR3 has 16 amino acids. CDR3 in DNA: TGTGCCTGGAGTATGACTAGCGGATGGTACCAAGAGACCCAGTACTTC. Translated, it gives CAWSMTSGWYQETQYF.

The rearrangement joins TRBV4-2 to TRBJ2-2, with D tentatively TRBD2 (6 bases). The CDR3 covers 18 residues. Per the germline V gene, CDR1 is LGHNA and CDR2 is YNFKEQ. Trimming took off 0 bases at V and 4 bases at J, with 18 bases between the two ends. The CDR3 DNA follows: TGTGCCAGCAGCCAAGATACGAGCGCCCGGGGGTTCACCGGGGAGCTGTTTTTT. This codes for CASSQDTSARGFTGELFF.

This clone was seen only a few times. This chain joins TRBV19 and TRBJ1-3; the D is unclear. Between the trimmed V and J ends, which lost 7 bases and 0 bases, there was a span of 4 bases. The length of the CDR3 is 12 residues. Looked up from germline, CDR1 is LNHDA and CDR2 is SQIVND (reference sequence). As DNA, the CDR3 is TGTGCCAGTACCCTCTCTGGAAACACCATATATTTT. Its protein is CASTLSGNTIYF.

This chain joins TRBV5-4 and TRBJ2-1; perhaps TRBD1 as D (5 bases). Germline V gene lookup returns CDR1 SGHNT and CDR2 YYREEE (reference sequence). V was trimmed by 0 bases and J by 10 bases, leaving 17 bases between them. CDR3 length: 15 residues. The CDR3 nucleotides read TGTGCCAGCAGCTTGGTAAGGGGCCAGAGATTGGAGCAGTTCTTC. This encodes CASSLVRGQRLEQFF.

J is TRBJ2-7 and V is TRBV2; 7 positions match TRBD2. With 7 bases clipped from V and 1 base from J, the junction kept 13 bases outside the gene matches. The CDR3 sequence is 16 residues long. Germline-derived CDR1 and CDR2 are SNHLY and FYNNEI. CDR3 in amino acids: CASKPLGGSGSYEQYF. CDR3 coding DNA: TGTGCCAGCAAGCCACTGGGCGGGAGTGGGTCCTACGAGCAGTACTTC.

J is TRBJ2-3 and V is TRBV5-1; D might be TRBD2 (6 bases). The V gene's germline CDR1 is SGHRS and CDR2 YFSETQ. V was trimmed by 2 bases and J by 2 bases, leaving 18 bases between them. The CDR3 loop spans 17 amino acids. CDR3 protein: CASSFTGGRITTDTQYF. CDR3 nucleotide sequence: TGCGCCAGCAGCTTTACCGGGGGACGGATCACCACAGATACGCAGTATTTT. The full variable domain, its missing parts supplied by reference TRBV5-1 and TRBJ2-3, is KAGVTQTPRYLIKTRGQQVTLSCSPISGHRSVSWYQQTPGQGLQFLFEYFSETQRNKGNFPGRFSGRQFSNSRSEMNVSTLELGDSALYLCASSFTGGRITTDTQYFGPGTRLTVL.

This chain joins TRBV18 and TRBJ1-3; TRBD1 aligns across 8 bases. The CDR3 has 16 amino acids. Per the germline V gene, CDR1 is KGHSH and CDR2 is LQKENI. Unmatched junction bases numbered 5, after V lost 4 bases and J lost 0 bases. In DNA form, the CDR3 reads TGTGCCAGCTCACGACAGGGGAAGCCCTCTGGAAACACCATATATTTT. Translation gives CASSRQGKPSGNTIYF. The whole variable domain, remainder taken from reference TRBV18 and TRBJ1-3, is NAGVMQNPRHLVRRRGQEARLRCSPMKGHSHVYWYRQLPEEGLKFMVYLQKENIIDESGMPKERFSAEFPKEGPSILRIQQVVRGDSAAYFCASSRQGKPSGNTIYFGEGSWLTVV.

The chain combines TRBV6-6 with TRBJ1-4; D is ambiguous. Germline V gene data show CDR1 as MNHNY and CDR2 as SVGAGI (reference sequence). V shed 7 bases and J shed 8 bases, with 8 bases lying between them. The CDR3 totals 11 residues. This CDR3 is CASTLEEKLFF. CDR3 nucleotides: TGTGCCAGCACCCTTGAGGAAAAACTGTTTTTT.

J is TRBJ2-5 and V is TRBV30; TRBD2 aligns across 8 bases. Germline CDR1 reads GTSNPN; CDR2 reads SVGIG (reference sequence). The junction had 16 bases not matched to a gene; V was cut back by 0 bases and J by 7 bases. This CDR3 region has 17 residues. The CDR3 loop reads CAWSVRGQGGLAGTQYF. CDR3 in DNA: TGTGCCTGGAGTGTACGGGGCCAGGGTGGGCTAGCGGGGACCCAGTACTTC.

The rearrangement links TRBV14 to TRBJ1-5; maybe TRBD1 (5 bases). Germline V gene data show CDR1 as SGHDN and CDR2 as FVKESK. Trimming took 3 bases from V and 3 from J, leaving 12 bases between them. The CDR3 consists of 15 residues. CDR3 loop: CASSQGGGVNQPQHF. In DNA, the CDR3 is TGTGCCAGCAGCCAGGGTGGAGGGGTCAATCAGCCCCAGCATTTT.

This chain connects TRBV10-2 to TRBJ2-2, with 7 nucleotides matching TRBD1. The V gene's germline CDR1 is WSHSY and CDR2 SAAADI. The CDR3 contains 14 residues. Trimming took 1 base from V and 5 from J; bases not matched to a gene: 1. Written as DNA, the CDR3 is TGCGCCAGCAGTGAGTACAGGGGAACCGGGGAGCTGTTTTTT. The encoded protein is CASSEYRGTGELFF.

The sample holds one count of this clone. V gene TRBV2 combines with J gene TRBJ2-3, with TRBD2 identical over 7 bases. Germline V CDR1 and CDR2: SNHLY, FYNNEI. This CDR3 spans 15 amino acids. Germline trimming cut 6 bases from V and 2 bases from J; bases unmatched to any gene: 8. The CDR3 bases are TGTGCCAGCAGCCGGGACTACGGGAACACAGATACGCAGTATTTT. It yields the protein CASSRDYGNTDTQYF.

V is TRBV2 and J is TRBJ1-3; 10 nucleotides match TRBD1. The CDR3 is 15 residues long. Per the germline V gene, CDR1 is SNHLY and CDR2 is FYNNEI. Germline trimming cut 3 bases from V and 8 bases from J; bases unmatched to any gene: 7. CDR3 residues: CASSDRTGGMHTIYF. CDR3 DNA sequence: TGTGCCAGCAGTGACAGGACAGGGGGTATGCACACCATATATTTT.

The chain joins TRBV4-1 to TRBJ2-2; D not resolved. The CDR3 has 14 residues. Germline V CDR1 and CDR2: MGHRA, YSYEKL. V was pared by 1 base and J by 5 bases, with 8 bases between. The CDR3 DNA reads TGCGCCAGCAGCCAAGTCTCGCTAACCGGGGAGCTGTTTTTT. It is translated as CASSQVSLTGELFF.

Here the CDR3 reads CASRSLETSTDTQYF. In DNA, the CDR3 is TGTGCCAGCAGGTCGTTAGAAACTAGCACAGATACGCAGTATTTT. This chain joins TRBV6-6 and TRBJ2-3, with unresolved D. CDR1 is MNHNY, CDR2 SVGAGI, per germline (reference sequence). This CDR3 comprises 15 residues. Trimming pared 6 bases from V and 0 bases from J, leaving 13 bases between.

This chain connects TRBV2 to TRBJ1-2, with 8 nucleotides matching TRBD1. CDR1 is SNHLY and CDR2 is FYNNEI in the germline V gene. Unmatched junction bases numbered 12, after V lost 6 bases and J lost 6 bases. The CDR3 contains 15 residues. The CDR3 DNA reads as TGTGCCAGCAGGCCTACTTCCAGGGGGCAGGATGGCTACACCTTC. Amino acid sequence: CASRPTSRGQDGYTF. The full variable domain, completed using reference TRBV2 and TRBJ1-2, is EPEVTQTPSHQVTQMGQEVILRCVPISNHLYFYWYRQILGQKVEFLVSFYNNEISEKSEIFDDQFSVERPDGSNFTLKIRSTKLEDSAMYFCASRPTSRGQDGYTFGSGTRLTVV.

This clone was picked up one time. This chain links TRBV4-1 with TRBJ1-2; 7 bases are shared with TRBD1. This CDR3 has 18 amino acids. The V segment lost 4 bases and the J segment 2 bases; nucleotides outside the gene matches: 16. Germline V lookup: CDR1 MGHRA, CDR2 YSYEKL. CDR3 loop: CASSLTETWTGDNYGYTF. For the CDR3, the DNA is TGCGCCAGCAGCCTAACTGAGACCTGGACAGGCGACAACTATGGCTACACCTTC.

V and J are TRBV14 and TRBJ2-1; 8 nucleotides align to TRBD2. Germline V gives CDR1 SGHDN, CDR2 FVKESK. V was clipped by 5 bases and J by 6 bases; unmatched bases: 15. This CDR3 comprises 17 residues. The CDR3 nucleotides are TGTGCCAGCAGCTTTAGAACGGGGGGGCCTTGGGTCAATGAGCAGTTCTTC. This encodes CASSFRTGGPWVNEQFF.

This chain connects TRBV7-9 to TRBJ1-1, with a tentative D call TRBD1 (6 bases). This CDR3 region has 14 residues. V was trimmed by 5 bases and J by 2 bases, leaving 12 bases between them. CDR1 and CDR2 from the germline V gene are SEHNR and FQNEAQ (reference sequence). The chain's CDR3 is CASSRQGSNTEAFF. CDR3 DNA sequence: TGTGCCAGCAGCCGGCAGGGGTCCAACACTGAAGCTTTCTTT.

The CDR3 loop is CASRTGDAYGYTF. In nucleotides, the CDR3 is TGTGCCAGCAGGACAGGGGATGCCTATGGCTACACCTTC. This sequence joins TRBV6-4 and TRBJ1-2; 8 positions agree with TRBD1. After removal of 6 bases from V and 4 bases from J, the junction contained 4 bases not matched to a gene. Germline assignment: CDR1 MRHNA and CDR2 SNTAGT. The CDR3 runs to 13 residues.

The rearrangement uses TRBV9 and TRBJ2-1; TRBD1 might be the D (5 bases). This CDR3 is 15 amino acids long. The V gene lost 0 bases and the J gene lost 5 bases, with 12 bases spanning the gap. Germline lookup yields CDR1 SGDLS and CDR2 YYNGEE. The CDR3 sequence is CASSVEDSRNNEQFF. CDR3 sequence (DNA): TGTGCCAGCAGCGTAGAAGACAGTCGGAACAATGAGCAGTTCTTC.

With regard to this clone: Additional DNA sequences in this sample encode the identical CDR3. The chain couples TRBV30 to TRBJ2-1; 11 positions agree with TRBD1. J gave up 2 bases and V 7 bases, and 4 bases lay outside the gene matches. The germline V gene encodes CDR1 GTSNPN and CDR2 SVGIG (reference sequence). The CDR3 runs to 14 residues. CDR3 protein: CASPGQGAYNEQFF. In DNA, the CDR3 is TGTGCCTCTCCGGGACAGGGGGCCTACAATGAGCAGTTCTTC.

This clone showed up just once. The genes are TRBV4-2 and TRBJ1-1, with 7 positions matching TRBD1. The junction had 5 bases not matched to a gene; V was cut back by 1 base and J by 6 bases. The CDR3 length is 14 residues. CDR1 and CDR2 (germline): LGHNA, YNFKEQ. The CDR3 protein is CASSQAGTDPEAFF. The CDR3 DNA sequence: TGTGCCAGCAGCCAAGCGGGGACAGATCCTGAAGCTTTCTTT.